The source of this TCR beta chain is a study of regulatory T cells in long-lasting Graves disease. The study, taken as a whole, reports: Repertoires from persistent disease leaned toward TRBV28, TRBJ1-2 and TRBJ2-5.

The time point: newly diagnosed GD, antithyroid drugs for less than 3 months. From RNA extracted from PBMCs, the TCR library was made. Nine milliliters of peripheral blood were taken and placed in EDTA tubes. Arm-PCR of CDR3 regions and iRepertoire HTBI primers were the basis on which TCR beta libraries were built. TCRdb re-analysed the multiplex PCR reads in MiXCR, keeping a single row per CDR3 protein. The sample consists of around 480,000 distinct CDR3 sequences, about 15% of them appearing once. V lost 4 bases and J 9 bases, leaving 12 bases between the germline ends. Germline V gives CDR1 LGHDT, CDR2 YNNKEL (reference sequence). CDR3 size: 12 residues. The table lists this clonotype with many counts. What it recognizes is unknown. These data also featured in a second study, about T cells in Graves' hyperthyroidism and ophthalmopathy. From that second work: With the HTBI primer set, the TCR CDR3 went through a first round of RT-PCR. Blood also held most thyroid clonotypes expanded beyond 0.001.

This chain uses TRBV3-1 with TRBJ1-1; tentative D call: TRBD1 (5 bases). This TCR derives from a woman aged 35 to 59 with Graves disease. This specimen consisted of peripheral blood mononuclear cells (PBMCs), obtained at new diagnosis, from a patient treated with antithyroid drugs. The CDR3 coding sequence is TGTGCCAGCAGCCGCGGGACGGAGAAAGCTTTCTTT. Translated, it gives CASSRGTEKAFF.